The clone carrying this T cell receptor (beta chain) appeared many times. The library was built for alpha chains, so this beta chain is an off-target read and its size means little. From germline, CDR1 is SGHTA and CDR2 FQGNSA. V shed 1 base and J shed 0 bases, with 13 bases lying between them. The CDR3 loop spans 17 amino acids. TCRdb passed the 5' RACE reads through MiXCR, listing each CDR3 protein once. The sample has 10,000 to 15,000 distinct CDR3 sequences; approximately 6.2% are singletons. Time point indicated: sample taken at primary tumor resection. No cell sorting; template was whole RNA from tumor, lung tissue or PBMC. This record comes from a study of spatial heterogeneity in lung cancer.

V gene TRBV7-2 combines with J gene TRBJ2-1; a possible D gene is TRBD1 (7 bases). The receptor was derived from a male donor with early-stage non-small cell lung cancer. Sequencing used normal lung tissue next to the tumor, obtained at surgery. CDR3 region: CASSLEGGGNSYNEQFF. The CDR3, as DNA: TGTGCCAGCAGCTTAGAAGGGGGCGGGAACTCCTACAATGAGCAGTTCTTC.